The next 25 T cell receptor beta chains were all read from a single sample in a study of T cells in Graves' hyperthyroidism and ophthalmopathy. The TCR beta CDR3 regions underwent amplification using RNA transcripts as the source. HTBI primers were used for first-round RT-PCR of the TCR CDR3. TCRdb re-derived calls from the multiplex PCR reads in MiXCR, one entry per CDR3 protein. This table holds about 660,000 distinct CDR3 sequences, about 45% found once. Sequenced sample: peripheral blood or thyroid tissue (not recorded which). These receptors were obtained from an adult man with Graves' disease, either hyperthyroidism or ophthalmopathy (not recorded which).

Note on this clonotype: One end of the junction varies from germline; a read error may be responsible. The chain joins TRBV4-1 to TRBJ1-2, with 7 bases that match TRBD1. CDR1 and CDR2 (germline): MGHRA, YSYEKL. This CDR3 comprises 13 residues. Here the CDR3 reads CASSPGQTGGYTF. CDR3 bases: TGTGCCAGCAGCCCGGGACAGACAGGGGGCTACACCTTC.

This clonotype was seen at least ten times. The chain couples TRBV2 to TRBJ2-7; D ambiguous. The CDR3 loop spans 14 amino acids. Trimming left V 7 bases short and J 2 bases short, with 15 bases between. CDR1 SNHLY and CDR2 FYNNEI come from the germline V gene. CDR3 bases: TGTGCCAGCAAACCCTCTCGGCTTACCTACGAGCAGTACTTC. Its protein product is CASKPSRLTYEQYF.

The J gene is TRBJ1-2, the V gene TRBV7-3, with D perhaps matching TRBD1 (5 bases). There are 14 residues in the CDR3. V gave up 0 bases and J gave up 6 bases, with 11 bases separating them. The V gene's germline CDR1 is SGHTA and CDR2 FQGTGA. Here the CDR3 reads CASSLTEGIDGYTF. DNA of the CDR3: TGTGCCAGCAGCTTAACCGAGGGGATCGATGGCTACACCTTC.

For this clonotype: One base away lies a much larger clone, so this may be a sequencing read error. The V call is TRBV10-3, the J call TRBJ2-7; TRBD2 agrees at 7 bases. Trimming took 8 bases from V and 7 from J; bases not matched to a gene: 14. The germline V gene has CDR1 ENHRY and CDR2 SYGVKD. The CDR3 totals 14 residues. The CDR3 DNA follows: TGTGCCATCGGGCGGGAGCGGAGTGCAGGGGAGCAGTACTTC. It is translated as CAIGRERSAGEQYF.

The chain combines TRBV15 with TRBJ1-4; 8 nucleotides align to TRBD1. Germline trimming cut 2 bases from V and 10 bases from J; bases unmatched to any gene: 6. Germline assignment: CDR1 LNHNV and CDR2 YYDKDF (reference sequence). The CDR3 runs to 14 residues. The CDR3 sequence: CATSRQQGVGKLFF. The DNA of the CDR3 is TGTGCCACCAGCAGACAACAGGGGGTAGGAAAACTGTTTTTT.

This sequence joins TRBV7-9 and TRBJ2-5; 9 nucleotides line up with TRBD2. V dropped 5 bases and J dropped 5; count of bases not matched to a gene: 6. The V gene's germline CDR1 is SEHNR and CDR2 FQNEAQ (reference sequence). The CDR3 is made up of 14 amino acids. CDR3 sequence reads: CASSPGTSSETQYF. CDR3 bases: TGTGCCAGCAGCCCCGGGACTAGCTCTGAGACCCAGTACTTC.

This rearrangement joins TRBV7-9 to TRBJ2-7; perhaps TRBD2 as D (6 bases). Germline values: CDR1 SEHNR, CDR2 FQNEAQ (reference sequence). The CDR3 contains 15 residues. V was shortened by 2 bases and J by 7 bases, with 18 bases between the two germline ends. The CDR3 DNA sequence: TGTGCCAGCAGCTTACGGGAGTATAACACCGGGGAGCAGTACTTC. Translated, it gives CASSLREYNTGEQYF.

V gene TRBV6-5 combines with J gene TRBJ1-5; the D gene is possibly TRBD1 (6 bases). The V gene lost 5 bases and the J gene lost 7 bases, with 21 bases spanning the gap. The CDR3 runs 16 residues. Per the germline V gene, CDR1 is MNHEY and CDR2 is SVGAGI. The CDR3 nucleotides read TGTGCCAGCAGTGGCTTAGGACAGAGCCTACGGCAGCCCCAGCATTTT. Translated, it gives CASSGLGQSLRQPQHF.

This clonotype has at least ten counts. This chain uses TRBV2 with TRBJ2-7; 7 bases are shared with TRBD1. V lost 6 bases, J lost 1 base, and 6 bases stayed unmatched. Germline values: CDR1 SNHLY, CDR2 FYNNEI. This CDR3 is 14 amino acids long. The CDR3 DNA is TGTGCCAGCAGAGGGGGCGCAGGTTCCTACGAGCAGTACTTC. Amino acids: CASRGGAGSYEQYF. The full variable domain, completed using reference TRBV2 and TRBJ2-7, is EPEVTQTPSHQVTQMGQEVILRCVPISNHLYFYWYRQILGQKVEFLVSFYNNEISEKSEIFDDQFSVERPDGSNFTLKIRSTKLEDSAMYFCASRGGAGSYEQYFGPGTRLTVT.

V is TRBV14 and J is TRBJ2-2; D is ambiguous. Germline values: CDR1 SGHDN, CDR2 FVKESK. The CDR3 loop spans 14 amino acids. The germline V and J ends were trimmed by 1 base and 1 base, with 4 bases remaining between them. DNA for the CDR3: TGTGCCAGCAGCCAAGCGGGGAACACCGGGGAGCTGTTTTTT. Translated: CASSQAGNTGELFF.

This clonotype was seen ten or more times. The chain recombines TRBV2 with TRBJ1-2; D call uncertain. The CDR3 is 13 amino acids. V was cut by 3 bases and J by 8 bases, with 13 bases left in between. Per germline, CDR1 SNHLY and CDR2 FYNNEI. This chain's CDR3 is CASSEGWGGGYTF. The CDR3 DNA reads TGTGCCAGCAGTGAGGGCTGGGGTGGCGGCTACACCTTC.

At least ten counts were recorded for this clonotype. CDR3 residues: CAISVQGNTEAFF. Here the CDR3 DNA reads TGTGCCATCAGTGTCCAGGGGAACACTGAAGCTTTCTTT. The chain is built from TRBV10-3 and TRBJ1-1; the D gene is possibly TRBD1 (5 bases). The V gene's germline CDR1 is ENHRY and CDR2 SYGVKD. CDR3 size: 13 residues. The ends were cut back, 4 bases at V and 1 base at J, with 7 bases in the middle.

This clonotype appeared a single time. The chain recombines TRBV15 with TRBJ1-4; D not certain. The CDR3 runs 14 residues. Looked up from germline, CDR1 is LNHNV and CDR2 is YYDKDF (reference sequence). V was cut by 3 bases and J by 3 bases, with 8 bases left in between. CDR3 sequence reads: CATSSRGANEKLFF. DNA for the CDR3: TGTGCCACCAGCAGTCGGGGAGCTAATGAAAAACTGTTTTTT.

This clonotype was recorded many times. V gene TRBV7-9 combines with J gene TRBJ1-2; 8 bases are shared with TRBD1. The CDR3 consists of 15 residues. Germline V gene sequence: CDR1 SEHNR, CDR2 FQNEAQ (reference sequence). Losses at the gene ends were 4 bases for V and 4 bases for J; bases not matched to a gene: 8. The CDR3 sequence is CASSSAGGWGYGYTF. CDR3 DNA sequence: TGTGCCAGCAGCTCAGCAGGGGGCTGGGGCTATGGCTACACCTTC.

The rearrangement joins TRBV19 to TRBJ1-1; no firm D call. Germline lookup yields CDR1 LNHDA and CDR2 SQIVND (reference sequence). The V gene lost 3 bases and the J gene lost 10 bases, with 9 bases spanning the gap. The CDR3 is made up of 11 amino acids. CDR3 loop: CASSITETAFF. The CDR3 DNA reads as TGTGCCAGTAGTATTACGGAGACAGCTTTCTTT.

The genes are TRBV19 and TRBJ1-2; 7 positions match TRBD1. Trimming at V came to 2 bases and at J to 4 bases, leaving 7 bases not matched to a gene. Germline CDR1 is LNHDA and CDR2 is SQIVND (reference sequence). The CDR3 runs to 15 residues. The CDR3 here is CASSIRGGDSYGYTF. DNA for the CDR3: TGTGCCAGTAGTATACGAGGGGGCGATAGCTATGGCTACACCTTC.

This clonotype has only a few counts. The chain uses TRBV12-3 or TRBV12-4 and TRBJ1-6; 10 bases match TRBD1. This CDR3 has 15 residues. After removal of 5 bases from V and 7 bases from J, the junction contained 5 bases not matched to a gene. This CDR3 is CASSPRDRGNSPLHF. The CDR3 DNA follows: TGTGCCAGCAGTCCCCGGGACAGGGGAAATTCACCCCTCCACTTT.

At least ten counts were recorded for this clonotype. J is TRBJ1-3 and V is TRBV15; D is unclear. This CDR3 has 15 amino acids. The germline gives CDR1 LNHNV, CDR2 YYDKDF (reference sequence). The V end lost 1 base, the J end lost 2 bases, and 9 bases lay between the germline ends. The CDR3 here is CATSRGGWPGNTIYF. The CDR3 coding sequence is TGTGCCACCAGCAGAGGAGGATGGCCTGGAAACACCATATATTTT.

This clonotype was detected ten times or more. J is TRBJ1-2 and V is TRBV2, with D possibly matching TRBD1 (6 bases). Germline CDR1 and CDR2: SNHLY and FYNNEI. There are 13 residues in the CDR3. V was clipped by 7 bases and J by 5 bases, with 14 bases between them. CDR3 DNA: TGTGCCAGCAAGAGAGGGGGGGGATATGGCTACACCTTC. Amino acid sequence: CASKRGGGYGYTF. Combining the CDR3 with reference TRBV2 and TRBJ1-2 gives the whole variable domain EPEVTQTPSHQVTQMGQEVILRCVPISNHLYFYWYRQILGQKVEFLVSFYNNEISEKSEIFDDQFSVERPDGSNFTLKIRSTKLEDSAMYFCASKRGGGYGYTFGSGTRLTVV.

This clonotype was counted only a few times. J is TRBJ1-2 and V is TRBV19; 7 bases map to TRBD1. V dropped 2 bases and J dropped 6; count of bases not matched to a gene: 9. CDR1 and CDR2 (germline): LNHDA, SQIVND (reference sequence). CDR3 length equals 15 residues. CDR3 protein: CASSIFGRGAHGYTF. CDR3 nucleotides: TGTGCCAGTAGTATATTCGGCAGGGGGGCTCATGGCTACACCTTC. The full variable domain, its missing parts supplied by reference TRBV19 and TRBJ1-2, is DGGITQSPKYLFRKEGQNVTLSCEQNLNHDAMYWYRQDPGQGLRLIYYSQIVNDFQKGDIAEGYSVSREKKESFPLTVTSAQKNPTAFYLCASSIFGRGAHGYTFGSGTRLTVV.

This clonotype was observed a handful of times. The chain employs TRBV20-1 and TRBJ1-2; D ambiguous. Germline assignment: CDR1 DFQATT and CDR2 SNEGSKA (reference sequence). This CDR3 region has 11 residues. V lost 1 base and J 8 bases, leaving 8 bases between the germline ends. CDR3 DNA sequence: TGCAGTGCTAGAGGTCTTGGGGGCTACACCTTC. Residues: CSARGLGGYTF.

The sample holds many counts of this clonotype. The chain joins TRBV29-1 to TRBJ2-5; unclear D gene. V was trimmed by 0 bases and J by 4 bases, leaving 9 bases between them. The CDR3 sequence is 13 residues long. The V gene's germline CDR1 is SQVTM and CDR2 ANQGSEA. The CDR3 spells CSVEDHVGETQYF. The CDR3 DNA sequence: TGCAGCGTTGAAGATCACGTTGGAGAGACCCAGTACTTC.

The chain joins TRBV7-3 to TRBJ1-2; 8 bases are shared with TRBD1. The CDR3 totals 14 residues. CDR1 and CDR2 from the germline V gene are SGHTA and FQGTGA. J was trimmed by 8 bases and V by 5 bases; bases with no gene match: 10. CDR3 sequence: CASSQDQYRGGYTF. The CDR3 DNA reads TGTGCCAGCAGCCAAGATCAGTACAGGGGGGGCTACACCTTC.

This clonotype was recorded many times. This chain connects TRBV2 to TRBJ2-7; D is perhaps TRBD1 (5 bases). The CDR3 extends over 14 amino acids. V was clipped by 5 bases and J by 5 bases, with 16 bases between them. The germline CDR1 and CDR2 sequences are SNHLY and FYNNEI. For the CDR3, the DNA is TGTGCCAGCAGTTTAGAGACAGCAGGAGACGAGCAGTACTTC. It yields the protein CASSLETAGDEQYF.

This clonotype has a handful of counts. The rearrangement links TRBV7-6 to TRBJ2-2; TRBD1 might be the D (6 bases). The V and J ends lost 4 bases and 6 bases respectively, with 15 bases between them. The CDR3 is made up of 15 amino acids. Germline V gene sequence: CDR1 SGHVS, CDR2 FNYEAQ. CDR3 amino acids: CASSSPQGRAGELFF. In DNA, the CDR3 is TGTGCCAGCAGCTCCCCGCAGGGGCGGGCCGGGGAGCTGTTTTTT.